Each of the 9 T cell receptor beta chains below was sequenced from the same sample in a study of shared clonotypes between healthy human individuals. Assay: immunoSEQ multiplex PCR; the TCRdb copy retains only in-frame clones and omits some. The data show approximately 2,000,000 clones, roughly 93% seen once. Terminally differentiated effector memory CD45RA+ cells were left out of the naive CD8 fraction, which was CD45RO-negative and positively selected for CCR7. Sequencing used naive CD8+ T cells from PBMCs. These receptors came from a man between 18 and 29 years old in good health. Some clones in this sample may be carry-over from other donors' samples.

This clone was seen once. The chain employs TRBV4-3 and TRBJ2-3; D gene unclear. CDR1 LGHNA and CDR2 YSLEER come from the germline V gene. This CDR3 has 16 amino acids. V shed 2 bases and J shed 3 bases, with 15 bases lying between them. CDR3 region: CASSQRSRSYTDTQYF. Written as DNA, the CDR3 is TGCGCCAGCAGCCAACGCAGCAGGAGTTATACAGATACGCAGTATTTT.

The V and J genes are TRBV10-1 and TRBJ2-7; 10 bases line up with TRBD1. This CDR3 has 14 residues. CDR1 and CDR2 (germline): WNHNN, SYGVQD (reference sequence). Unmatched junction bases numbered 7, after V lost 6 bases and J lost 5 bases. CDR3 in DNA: TGCGCCAGCAGACGGGACAGGGGTTCCCACGAGCAGTACTTC. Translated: CASRRDRGSHEQYF.

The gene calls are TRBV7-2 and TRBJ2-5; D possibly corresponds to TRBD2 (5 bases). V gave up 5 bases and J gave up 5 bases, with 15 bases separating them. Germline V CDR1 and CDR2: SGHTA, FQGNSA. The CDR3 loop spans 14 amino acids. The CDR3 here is CASSPTRSGETQYF. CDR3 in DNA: TGTGCCAGCAGCCCTACTAGGTCCGGGGAGACCCAGTACTTC.

CDR3 amino acids: CASSEWLSSYNEQFF. CDR3 bases: TGTGCCAGCAGTGAATGGCTGAGCTCCTACAATGAGCAGTTCTTC. The gene calls are TRBV6-1 and TRBJ2-1; the D is unclear. CDR3 length: 15 amino acids. Germline values: CDR1 MNHNS, CDR2 SASEGT. V gave up 2 bases and J gave up 0 bases, with 8 bases separating them.

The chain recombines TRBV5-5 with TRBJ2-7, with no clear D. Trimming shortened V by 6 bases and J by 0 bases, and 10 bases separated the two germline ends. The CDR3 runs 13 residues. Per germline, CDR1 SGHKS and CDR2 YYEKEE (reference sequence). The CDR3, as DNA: TGTGCCAGCACCCTGGACCCCTCCTACGAGCAGTACTTC. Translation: CASTLDPSYEQYF.

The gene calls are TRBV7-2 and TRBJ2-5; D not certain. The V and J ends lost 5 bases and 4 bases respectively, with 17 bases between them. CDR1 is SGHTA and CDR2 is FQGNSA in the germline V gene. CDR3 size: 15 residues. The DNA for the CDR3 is TGTGCCAGCAGCCCCACCGTTGTCCCGGGAGAGACCCAGTACTTC. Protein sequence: CASSPTVVPGETQYF.

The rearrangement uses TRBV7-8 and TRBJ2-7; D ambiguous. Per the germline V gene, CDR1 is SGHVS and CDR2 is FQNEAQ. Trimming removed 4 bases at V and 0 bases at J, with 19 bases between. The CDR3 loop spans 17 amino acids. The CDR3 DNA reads TGTGCCAGCAGCTACCTTCTTCTCGGTACCAGCTCCTACGAGCAGTACTTC. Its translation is CASSYLLLGTSSYEQYF.

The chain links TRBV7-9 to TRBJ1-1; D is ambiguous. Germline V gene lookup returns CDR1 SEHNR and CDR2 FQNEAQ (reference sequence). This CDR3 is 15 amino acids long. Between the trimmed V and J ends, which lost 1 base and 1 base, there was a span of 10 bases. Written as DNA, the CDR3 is TGTGCCAGCAGCTTAGGAGCGTGGGGGAACACTGAAGCTTTCTTT. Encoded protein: CASSLGAWGNTEAFF.

The CDR3 nucleotides are TGCGCCAGCAGTGAGTCCAGGACTCGCTACAATGAGCAGTTCTTC. The encoded protein is CASSESRTRYNEQFF. The rearrangement uses TRBV10-2 and TRBJ2-1; a weak D match, TRBD2 (5 bases). V was cut by 0 bases and J by 3 bases, with 9 bases left in between. The CDR3 loop spans 15 amino acids. The germline V gene has CDR1 WSHSY and CDR2 SAAADI.